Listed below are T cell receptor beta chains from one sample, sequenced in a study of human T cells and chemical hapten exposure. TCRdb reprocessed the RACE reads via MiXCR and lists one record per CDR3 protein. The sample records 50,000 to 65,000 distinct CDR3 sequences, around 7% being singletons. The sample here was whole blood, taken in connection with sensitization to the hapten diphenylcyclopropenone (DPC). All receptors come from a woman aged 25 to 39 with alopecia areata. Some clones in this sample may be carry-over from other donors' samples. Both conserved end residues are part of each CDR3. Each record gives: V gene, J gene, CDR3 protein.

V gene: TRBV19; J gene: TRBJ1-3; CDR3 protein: CASSRVFGNTIYF
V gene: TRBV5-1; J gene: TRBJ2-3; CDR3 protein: CASSLGRGGAITDTQYF
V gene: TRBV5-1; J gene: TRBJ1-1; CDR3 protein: CASRTPPDKAFF
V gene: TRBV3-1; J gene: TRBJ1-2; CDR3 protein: CASSRTENNYGYTF
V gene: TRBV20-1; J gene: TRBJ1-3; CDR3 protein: CSARVGNSGNTIYF
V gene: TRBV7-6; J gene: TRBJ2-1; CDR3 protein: CASSQQGSYNEQFF
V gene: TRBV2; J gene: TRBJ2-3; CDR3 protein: CASSAGLAVSTDTQYF
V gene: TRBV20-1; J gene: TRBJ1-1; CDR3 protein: CSASWQGVVGTEAFF
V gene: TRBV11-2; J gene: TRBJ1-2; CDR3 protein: CASSLRRDTGYTF
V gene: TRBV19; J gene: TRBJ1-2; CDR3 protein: CASTLGHLVGGYGYTF
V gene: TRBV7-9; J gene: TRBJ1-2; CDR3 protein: CASSFTGIDGYTF
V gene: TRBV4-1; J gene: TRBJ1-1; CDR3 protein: CASSHGSYTEAFF
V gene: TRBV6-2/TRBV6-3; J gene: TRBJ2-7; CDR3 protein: CASGRGGGIYEQYF
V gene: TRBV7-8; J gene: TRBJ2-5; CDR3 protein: CASRTTGLETQYF
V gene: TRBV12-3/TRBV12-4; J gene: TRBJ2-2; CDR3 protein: CASSPLQGNTGELFF
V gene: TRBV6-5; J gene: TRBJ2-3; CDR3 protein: CASQLTGTGTDTQYF
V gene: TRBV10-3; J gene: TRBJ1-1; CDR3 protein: CAITPTDLTTEAFF
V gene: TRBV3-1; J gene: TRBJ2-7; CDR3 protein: CASSPGRGAGQYF
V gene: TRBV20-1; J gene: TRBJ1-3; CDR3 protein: CSAARGSSGNTIYF
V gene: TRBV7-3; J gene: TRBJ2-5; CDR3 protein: CASSLTGGGQETQYF
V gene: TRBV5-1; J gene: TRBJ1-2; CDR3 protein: CASSGTGGPYGYTF
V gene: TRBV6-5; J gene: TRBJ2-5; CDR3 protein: CASSYAGGETQYF
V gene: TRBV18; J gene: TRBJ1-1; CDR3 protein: CASSPPGVVEAFF
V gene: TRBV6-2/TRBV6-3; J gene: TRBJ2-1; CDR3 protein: CASSYQTGSGGNEQFF
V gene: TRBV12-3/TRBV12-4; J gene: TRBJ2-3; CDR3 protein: CASSSLAGGPWDTQYF
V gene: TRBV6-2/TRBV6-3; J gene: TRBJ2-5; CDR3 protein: CASSYSSSGEETQYF
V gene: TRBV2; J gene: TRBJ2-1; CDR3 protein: CASSEWDRGYYNEQFF
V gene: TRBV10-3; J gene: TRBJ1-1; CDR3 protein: CAINQRGEEAFF
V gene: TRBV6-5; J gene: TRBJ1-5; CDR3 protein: CASSPLGFYSNQPQHF
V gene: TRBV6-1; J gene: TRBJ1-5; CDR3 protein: CASSRPSGQGNQPQHF
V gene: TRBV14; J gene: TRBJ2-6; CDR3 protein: CASSQGFRSGANVLTF
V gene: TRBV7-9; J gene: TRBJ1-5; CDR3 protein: CAGQTGHQPQHF
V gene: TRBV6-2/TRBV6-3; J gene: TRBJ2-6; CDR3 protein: CASSYSIGQGRISGANVLTF
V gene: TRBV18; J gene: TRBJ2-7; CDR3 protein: CASSPPSGISYEQYF
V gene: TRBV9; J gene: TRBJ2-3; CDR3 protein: CASSVGQAGTDTQYF
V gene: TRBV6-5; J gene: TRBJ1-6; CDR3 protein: CASSLTGRNSPLHF
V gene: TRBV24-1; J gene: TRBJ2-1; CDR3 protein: CATSDLGRTGKFF
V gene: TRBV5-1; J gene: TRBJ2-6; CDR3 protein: CASSLEITGANVLTF
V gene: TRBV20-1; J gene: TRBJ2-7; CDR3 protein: CSARAPTSGGAYEQYF
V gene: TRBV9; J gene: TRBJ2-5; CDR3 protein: CASSVVEGQGETQYF
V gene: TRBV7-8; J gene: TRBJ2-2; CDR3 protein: CASSLLGLAGGFNTGELFF
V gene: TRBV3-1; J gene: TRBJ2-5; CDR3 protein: CASSQEVVGIGETQYF
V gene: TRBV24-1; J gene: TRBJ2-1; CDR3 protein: CATSDPSYDEQFF
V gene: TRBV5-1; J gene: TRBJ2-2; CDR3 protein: CASSGVGANTGELFF
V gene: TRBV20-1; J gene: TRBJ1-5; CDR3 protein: CSARAVEAENQPQHF
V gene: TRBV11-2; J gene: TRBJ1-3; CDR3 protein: CASNVGQGNTIYF
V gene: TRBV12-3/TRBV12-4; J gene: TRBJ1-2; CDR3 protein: CASSFSRRAYGYTF
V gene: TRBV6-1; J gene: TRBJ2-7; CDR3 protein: CASSSTGISYEQYF
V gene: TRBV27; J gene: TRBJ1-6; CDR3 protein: CASSFGDRVNSPLHF
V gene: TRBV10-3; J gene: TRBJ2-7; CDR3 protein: CAISRPGTGNILYEQYF
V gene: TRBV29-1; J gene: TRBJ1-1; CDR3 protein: CSVTGAQMNTEAFF
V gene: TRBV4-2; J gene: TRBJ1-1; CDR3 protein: CASSQATGGPTEAFF
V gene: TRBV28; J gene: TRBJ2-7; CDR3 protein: CASSLWVGSSEQYF
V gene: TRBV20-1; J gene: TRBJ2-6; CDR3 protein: CSARRNEGRRLSGANVLTF
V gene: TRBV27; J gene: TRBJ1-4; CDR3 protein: CASKRVSTGLVRSATNEKLFF
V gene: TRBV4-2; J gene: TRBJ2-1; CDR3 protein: CASSQVGRGGYAASEQFF
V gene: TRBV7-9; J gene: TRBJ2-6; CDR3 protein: CASSDLDRYSGANVLTF
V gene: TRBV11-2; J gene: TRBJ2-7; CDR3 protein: CASSLERVSGGGEQYF
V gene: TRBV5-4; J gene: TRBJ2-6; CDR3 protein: CASSFSSGTNVLTF